Following are 9 T cell receptor beta chains from one sample sequenced in a study of T cell responses to AZD1222 COVID-19 vaccine. Profiled with immunoSEQ multiplex PCR; TCRdb holds only in-frame clones, not every one. The sample shows about 180,000 clones, about 88% of them seen only once. This sample comprised peripheral blood, obtained on day 0 of AZD1222 vaccination. These receptors were collected from an adult in good health.

The rearrangement links TRBV11-1 to TRBJ2-3; D gene unclear. V shed 4 bases and J shed 3 bases, with 11 bases lying between them. The CDR3 loop spans 14 amino acids. In germline, CDR1 is SGHAT, CDR2 FQDESV (reference sequence). The CDR3 bases are TGTGCCAGCAGCTCCACGGCTATGACAGATACGCAGTATTTT. It encodes CASSSTAMTDTQYF. The variable domain in full, completed from reference TRBV11-1 and TRBJ2-3, reads EAEVAQSPRYKITEKSQAVAFWCDPISGHATLYWYRQILGQGPELLVQFQDESVVDDSQLPKDRFSAERLKGVDSTLKIQPAELGDSAMYLCASSSTAMTDTQYFGPGTRLTVL.

This chain joins TRBV6-5 and TRBJ1-6, with D perhaps matching TRBD1 (5 bases). Trimming took off 8 bases at V and 7 bases at J, with 12 bases between the two ends. The germline gives CDR1 MNHEY, CDR2 SVGAGI. This CDR3 has 13 amino acids. CDR3 residues: CASLGRGNSPLHF. In DNA, the CDR3 is TGTGCCAGCCTAGGGCGGGGGAATTCACCCCTCCACTTT.

This chain connects TRBV28 to TRBJ1-6; possibly TRBD1 for D (5 bases). Trimming stripped 3 bases from V and 11 bases from J, with 17 bases between. The CDR3 is 15 amino acids. The germline V gene has CDR1 MDHEN and CDR2 SYDVKM. CDR3 sequence: CASSFRGLGVTPLHF. CDR3 coding DNA: TGTGCCAGCAGTTTTCGGGGCTTAGGGGTAACACCCCTCCACTTT.

This clone has just a few counts. The CDR3 loop is CASSPGPPRLYEQYF. The CDR3 region has the DNA TGTGCCAGCAGTCCGGGACCCCCGCGCCTTTACGAGCAGTACTTC. The V and J genes are TRBV28 and TRBJ2-7; D may be TRBD1 or TRBD2 (5 bases each). V lost 5 bases and J 4 bases, leaving 18 bases between the germline ends. This CDR3 comprises 15 residues. The germline CDR1 and CDR2 sequences are MDHEN and SYDVKM.

The chain links TRBV2 to TRBJ2-5, with D possibly being TRBD1 (6 bases). Germline values: CDR1 SNHLY, CDR2 FYNNEI. The CDR3 extends over 13 amino acids. Trimming left V 7 bases short and J 2 bases short, with 11 bases between. The CDR3 DNA sequence: TGTGCCAGCAATTGGCAGGGGCAAGAGACCCAGTACTTC. As protein: CASNWQGQETQYF.

V gene TRBV19 combines with J gene TRBJ2-1, with 7 nucleotides matching TRBD1. This CDR3 has 15 amino acids. The ends lost 5 bases at V and 0 bases at J; junction bases unmatched: 4. Germline V gives CDR1 LNHDA, CDR2 SQIVND (reference sequence). As DNA, the CDR3 is TGTGCCAGTAGTGTGGGACAGAGCTCCTACAATGAGCAGTTCTTC. This codes for CASSVGQSSYNEQFF.

This chain uses TRBV18 with TRBJ2-3; no firm D call. CDR1 and CDR2 from the germline V gene are KGHSH and LQKENI. V was cut by 3 bases and J by 11 bases, with 21 bases left in between. The CDR3 length is 15 residues. The CDR3 DNA follows: TGTGCCAGCTCACCGAAGGTTACCCCCCCGTATGAGCAGTATTTT. It specifies CASSPKVTPPYEQYF.

This clone came up a few times. The V and J genes are TRBV28 and TRBJ1-2, with 9 bases lining up with TRBD1. Germline V lookup: CDR1 MDHEN, CDR2 SYDVKM. The CDR3 has 15 amino acids. The V and J ends lost 6 bases and 1 base, in that order; junction bases with no gene match: 6. DNA of the CDR3: TGTGCCAGCAGGCGAACAGGGGGCAGTAACTATGGCTACACCTTC. Translating gives CASRRTGGSNYGYTF.

V and J are TRBV29-1 and TRBJ2-1; tentative D call: TRBD2 (6 bases). The germline V gene encodes CDR1 SQVTM and CDR2 ANQGSEA. V was pared by 0 bases and J by 0 bases, with 9 bases between. The CDR3 has 15 residues. CDR3 region: CSVEDWRDSYNEQFF. The CDR3, as DNA: TGCAGCGTTGAAGATTGGCGGGACTCCTACAATGAGCAGTTCTTC.